A single sample gave rise to the 28 T cell receptor beta chains below, sequenced in a study of blood T cell repertoires in COVID-19. Sequenced by immunoSEQ multiplex PCR; TCRdb stores in-frame clones only, minus some. Among about 170,000 clones listed, about 86% were seen once. Sequencing was performed on peripheral blood. Receptor source: a man between 65 and 85 years old with active or convalescent COVID-19.

The chain joins TRBV3-1 (or the pseudogene TRBV3-2) to TRBJ1-2; 7 positions match TRBD1. The V segment lost 4 bases and the J segment 5 bases; nucleotides outside the gene matches: 4. Germline lookup yields CDR1 LGHDT and CDR2 YNNKEL (reference sequence). This CDR3 is 13 amino acids long. The CDR3 protein is CASSRSQGYGYTF. The CDR3 DNA follows: TGTGCCAGCAGCCGATCACAGGGGTATGGCTACACCTTC.

The chain links TRBV5-1 to TRBJ2-7; 11 positions match TRBD1. Germline V lookup: CDR1 SGHRS, CDR2 YFSETQ. V lost 4 bases, J lost 4 bases, and 4 bases stayed unmatched. The CDR3 is 14 amino acids. The CDR3 sequence is CASSHGQGAYEQYF. The CDR3 region has the DNA TGCGCCAGCAGCCACGGACAGGGGGCTTACGAGCAGTACTTC.

The chain recombines TRBV9 with TRBJ2-7; tentatively, D is TRBD1 (7 bases). Germline V CDR1 and CDR2: SGDLS, YYNGEE. This CDR3 has 16 amino acids. Trimming pared 4 bases from V and 4 bases from J, leaving 21 bases between. The CDR3 DNA reads as TGTGCCAGCAGCCCAGCCGGAGGGGACAGATTTTACGAGCAGTACTTC. Protein: CASSPAGGDRFYEQYF.

This rearrangement joins TRBV3-1 (or the pseudogene TRBV3-2) to TRBJ1-3; no clear D gene. Germline V gene data show CDR1 as LGHDT and CDR2 as YNNKEL (reference sequence). The CDR3 extends over 14 amino acids. Trimming stripped 1 base from V and 7 bases from J, with 11 bases between. The CDR3 bases are TGTGCCAGCAGCCAAGTCGGTCGGCGGAACACCATATATTTT. Its translation is CASSQVGRRNTIYF.

This sequence joins TRBV7-9 and TRBJ2-7; D is possibly TRBD1 (5 bases). The CDR3 extends over 12 amino acids. Trimming took 7 bases from V and 2 from J, leaving 9 bases between them. Germline loops: CDR1 SEHNR, CDR2 FQNEAQ (reference sequence). CDR3 region: CASNQGPYEQYF. The CDR3 DNA is TGTGCCAGCAACCAGGGCCCCTACGAGCAGTACTTC.

The genes are TRBV30 and TRBJ1-6; the D is unclear. The V gene's germline CDR1 is GTSNPN and CDR2 SVGIG (reference sequence). With 4 bases removed from V and 0 bases from J, the gap between germline ends came to 16 bases. The CDR3 consists of 17 residues. In DNA form, the CDR3 reads TGTGCCTGGAAAAAACTAGGCCAGCGCTCCTATAATTCACCCCTCCACTTT. It translates to CAWKKLGQRSYNSPLHF.

V and J are TRBV4-1 and TRBJ2-3; D uncertain. Deletions cut 0 bases from V and 2 bases from J, with 21 bases between. This CDR3 comprises 19 residues. CDR1 is MGHRA, CDR2 YSYEKL, per germline. The CDR3 spells CASSQEGGRVLRLTDTQYF. The CDR3 coding sequence is TGCGCCAGCAGCCAAGAGGGTGGGCGCGTTCTGCGCCTCACAGATACGCAGTATTTT.

The chain joins TRBV5-8 to TRBJ2-2; D is possibly TRBD1 (6 bases). The CDR3 consists of 15 residues. The germline V and J ends were trimmed by 0 bases and 5 bases, with 11 bases remaining between them. Germline V gives CDR1 SGHTS, CDR2 YDEGEE. This CDR3 is CASSLGQVGTGELFF. CDR3 DNA: TGTGCCAGCAGCTTGGGACAGGTGGGGACCGGGGAGCTGTTTTTT.

V and J are TRBV7-2 and TRBJ1-6, with a possible D match to TRBD1 (5 bases). The CDR3 is 16 residues long. From germline, CDR1 is SGHTA and CDR2 FQGNSA. The V gene lost 6 bases and the J gene lost 1 base, with 13 bases spanning the gap. CDR3 amino acids: CASSLSGVSYNSPLHF. In nucleotides, the CDR3 is TGTGCCAGCAGTCTCTCGGGGGTATCCTATAATTCACCCCTCCACTTT.

This clone turned up a few times. The rearrangement uses TRBV7-9 and TRBJ1-1, with 7 bases aligning to TRBD1. This CDR3 spans 16 amino acids. V was pared by 1 base and J by 4 bases, with 9 bases of the junction left unmatched. The germline gives CDR1 SEHNR, CDR2 FQNEAQ (reference sequence). CDR3 loop: CASSLDQGVLGTEAFF. Written as DNA, the CDR3 is TGTGCCAGCAGCTTAGACCAGGGGGTTCTGGGCACTGAAGCTTTCTTT. Filled out from reference TRBV7-9 and TRBJ1-1, the complete variable domain reads DTGVSQNPRHKITKRGQNVTFRCDPISEHNRLYWYRQTLGQGPEFLTYFQNEAQLEKSRLLSDRFSAERPKGSFSTLEIQRTEQGDSAMYLCASSLDQGVLGTEAFFGQGTRLTVV.

The chain uses TRBV19 and TRBJ1-2, with D tentatively TRBD1 (6 bases). V lost 8 bases and J lost 8, with 27 bases in between. The CDR3 sequence is 16 residues long. Germline V gene lookup returns CDR1 LNHDA and CDR2 SQIVND (reference sequence). CDR3 amino acids: CASEEGLGRGNQGYTF. The CDR3 DNA is TGTGCCAGTGAAGAAGGGCTTGGCAGGGGTAATCAGGGCTACACCTTC.

This clone occurred once. The chain carries TRBV15 and TRBJ2-1, with D possibly being TRBD1 (6 bases). The CDR3 length is 15 residues. The ends were cut back, 0 bases at V and 3 bases at J, with 9 bases in the middle. The V gene's germline CDR1 is LNHNV and CDR2 YYDKDF (reference sequence). DNA of the CDR3: TGTGCCACCAGCAGAGAAACAGGGAACTACAATGAGCAGTTCTTC. Protein: CATSRETGNYNEQFF.

This sequence joins TRBV6-4 and TRBJ1-6, with unresolved D. CDR3 size: 15 residues. With 9 bases removed from V and 10 bases from J, the gap between germline ends came to 22 bases. CDR1 is MRHNA, CDR2 SNTAGT, per germline. CDR3 nucleotides: TGTGCCAGTTCGACCTTCCCAGGCTTGAAGTCACCCCTCCACTTT. Residues: CASSTFPGLKSPLHF.

V and J are TRBV3-1 (or the pseudogene TRBV3-2) and TRBJ1-5; 10 nucleotides align to TRBD1. This CDR3 contains 15 residues. Germline V gives CDR1 LGHDT, CDR2 YNNKEL (reference sequence). With V trimmed by 2 bases and J by 7 bases, 5 bases remained unmatched. The CDR3 loop reads CASSQKGTGDQPQHF. The CDR3 coding sequence is TGTGCCAGCAGCCAAAAAGGGACAGGGGACCAGCCCCAGCATTTT.

Concerning this clone itself: This same CDR3 is encoded by further DNA sequences in the sample. This chain uses TRBV9 with TRBJ2-7, with 7 positions matching TRBD2. V gave up 0 bases and J gave up 2 bases; unmatched junction bases: 5. This CDR3 has 15 residues. From germline, CDR1 is SGDLS and CDR2 YYNGEE. The CDR3 reads CASSVASGATYEQYF. CDR3 DNA: TGTGCCAGCAGCGTAGCCAGCGGGGCTACCTACGAGCAGTACTTC.

This rearrangement joins TRBV28 to TRBJ2-7; D perhaps matches TRBD2 (5 bases). The ends were cut back, 6 bases at V and 4 bases at J, with 13 bases in the middle. CDR1 and CDR2 from the germline V gene are MDHEN and SYDVKM. This CDR3 region has 13 residues. CDR3 coding DNA: TGTGCCAGCAGGCCCGGGATCTTATACGAGCAGTACTTC. This gives the protein CASRPGILYEQYF.

The chain combines TRBV11-2 with TRBJ2-7; TRBD2 agrees at 7 bases. CDR3 length: 16 residues. V trimming: 2 bases; J trimming: 3 bases; junction bases outside the gene matches: 10. CDR1 and CDR2 from the germline V gene are SGHAT and FQNNGV. For the CDR3, the DNA is TGTGCCAGCAGCTTACAGCAACAAGGACTAGGCTACGAGCAGTACTTC. It specifies CASSLQQQGLGYEQYF.

The chain employs TRBV6-5 and TRBJ1-1; TRBD1 matches at 9 bases. The CDR3 extends over 16 amino acids. Trimming removed 0 bases from V and 1 base from J; junction bases left unmatched: 3. In germline, CDR1 is MNHEY, CDR2 SVGAGI. The CDR3 protein is CASSYSGTGWNTEAFF. CDR3 DNA: TGTGCCAGCAGTTACTCCGGGACAGGGTGGAACACTGAAGCTTTCTTT.

This rearrangement joins TRBV24-1 to TRBJ2-7; TRBD1 is a possible D gene (6 bases). Deletions cut 8 bases from V and 1 base from J, with 14 bases between. CDR1 KGHDR and CDR2 SFDVKD come from the germline V gene. The CDR3 has 14 residues. CDR3 loop: CATKPGTSSYEQYF. CDR3 in DNA: TGTGCCACCAAGCCCGGGACAAGTTCCTACGAGCAGTACTTC.

Remarks on this clone: As the CDR3 is not closed by the conserved phenylalanine or tryptophan, this likely results from a read error. The DNA is omitted, as the CDR3 cannot be located on it reliably, and the CDR3 follows TCRdb's listing. The V and J genes are TRBV2 and TRBJ2-6; the table's D call, TRBD1, was not checked against the DNA. The CDR3 extends over 11 residues, inclusive of both ends. Germline V gene data show CDR1 as SNHLY and CDR2 as FYNNEI. CDR3 sequence reads: CASSVRQPACV.

The gene calls are TRBV7-9 and TRBJ2-3; TRBD2 agrees at 9 bases. Per the germline V gene, CDR1 is SEHNR and CDR2 is FQNEAQ (reference sequence). V was pared by 3 bases and J by 0 bases, with 7 bases of the junction left unmatched. This CDR3 is 17 amino acids long. The CDR3 loop is CASSFGLGLASTDTQYF. CDR3 sequence (DNA): TGTGCCAGCAGCTTTGGCCTGGGACTAGCAAGCACAGATACGCAGTATTTT.

The V call is TRBV7-9, the J call TRBJ1-1, with 7 bases lining up with TRBD1. V was pared by 5 bases and J by 4 bases, with 4 bases of the junction left unmatched. The CDR3 is 13 amino acids. Per germline, CDR1 SEHNR and CDR2 FQNEAQ (reference sequence). The CDR3 spells CASSGQAGTEAFF. The CDR3 DNA sequence: TGTGCCAGCAGCGGACAGGCAGGCACTGAAGCTTTCTTT. The whole variable domain, remainder taken from reference TRBV7-9 and TRBJ1-1, is DTGVSQNPRHKITKRGQNVTFRCDPISEHNRLYWYRQTLGQGPEFLTYFQNEAQLEKSRLLSDRFSAERPKGSFSTLEIQRTEQGDSAMYLCASSGQAGTEAFFGQGTRLTVV.

V and J are TRBV30 and TRBJ2-7; 7 nucleotides agree with TRBD1. In germline, CDR1 is GTSNPN, CDR2 SVGIG (reference sequence). After removal of 2 bases from V and 2 bases from J, the junction contained 3 bases not matched to a gene. The CDR3 is 13 amino acids. CDR3 bases: TGTGCCTGGAGTTTCGGGACAGCCTACGAGCAGTACTTC. Amino acid sequence: CAWSFGTAYEQYF. The full variable domain, with the rest looked up from reference TRBV30 and TRBJ2-7, is SQTIHQWPATLVQPVGSPLSLECTVEGTSNPNLYWYRQAAGRGLQLLFYSVGIGQISSEVPQNLSASRPQDRQFILSSKKLLLSDSGFYLCAWSFGTAYEQYFGPGTRLTVT.

The V call is TRBV6-1, the J call TRBJ2-7, with D unclear. This CDR3 is built from 14 residues. V shed 3 bases and J shed 2 bases, with 11 bases lying between them. CDR1 is MNHNS, CDR2 SASEGT, per germline. In DNA, the CDR3 is TGTGCCAGCAGTGAGATGAGAGGAACCTACGAGCAGTACTTC. This sequence encodes CASSEMRGTYEQYF.

The chain carries TRBV2 and TRBJ1-1, with unresolved D. V was pared by 6 bases and J by 7 bases, with 9 bases between. The germline CDR1 and CDR2 sequences are SNHLY and FYNNEI. The CDR3 is made up of 11 amino acids. For the CDR3, the DNA is TGTGCCAGCAGGCCCCAGATTGAAGCTTTCTTT. Residues: CASRPQIEAFF.

Details on this clone: Germline is not matched at one junction end, which may reflect a read error. Additional DNA sequences in this sample encode the identical CDR3. This chain connects TRBV5-1 to TRBJ1-1; 9 bases fit TRBD1. The CDR3 runs to 13 residues. The germline V gene encodes CDR1 SGHRS and CDR2 YFSETQ. The CDR3 loop is CASGDRAMSEAFF. Here the CDR3 DNA reads TGCGCCAGCGGGGACAGGGCAATGTCTGAAGCTTTTTTT.

This chain's CDR3 is CASSQGLNVNTGELFF. Here the CDR3 DNA reads TGTGCCAGCAGCCAAGGACTAAACGTAAACACCGGGGAGCTGTTTTTT. The gene calls are TRBV3-1 (or the pseudogene TRBV3-2) and TRBJ2-2; D may be TRBD2 (5 bases). Germline V CDR1 and CDR2: LGHDT, YNNKEL (reference sequence). The CDR3 extends over 16 amino acids. V was cut by 1 base and J by 2 bases, with 11 bases left in between.

The chain links TRBV7-3 to TRBJ2-2; 10 bases are a match to TRBD2. The CDR3 has 16 amino acids. Germline loops: CDR1 SGHTA, CDR2 FQGTGA. V was pared by 4 bases and J by 4 bases, with 6 bases of the junction left unmatched. The CDR3 is CASSSFLAGVTGELFF. The CDR3 coding sequence is TGTGCCAGCAGCTCGTTTCTAGCGGGAGTCACCGGGGAGCTGTTTTTT.